This record covers a single TCR beta chain. Its matching antigen is unknown. The data are from a study of cytomegalovirus exposure and HLA in healthy donors. The study's findings and limits: It was found in a later analysis that first-cohort TCR clusters tended to co-occur in the approximately 130 validation repertoires. The study designated fewer than 200 TCR beta chains cytomegalovirus-associated.

TCRdb keeps only in-frame clones here, not all; method: immunoSEQ multiplex PCR. This table holds some 110,000 clones, 86% found once. The study drew the donors from its approximately 110-subject validation cohort, separate from the approximately 670-subject first cohort. This sequence was found in a woman between 18 and 29 years old in good health and CMV-seropositive. The specimen sequenced was PBMCs.

For the CDR3, the DNA is TGCAGCGTTTCGGACAGGGTTACCGGGGAGCTGTTTTTT. The encoded protein is CSVSDRVTGELFF. This chain joins TRBV29-1 and TRBJ2-2, with 8 bases lining up with TRBD1. The germline V gene encodes CDR1 SQVTM and CDR2 ANQGSEA. This CDR3 spans 13 amino acids. With V trimmed by 5 bases and J by 5 bases, 4 bases remained unmatched.